This TCR beta chain was captured by sequencing in a study of glioma-infiltrating T cells. Study-wide points: Gliomas, especially low-grade, showed above-expected tissue-blood divergence; non-neoplastic patients showed below. Tissue and blood shared very few CDR3 sequences.

Germline V gene data show CDR1 as MNHEY and CDR2 as SMNVEV (reference sequence). The CDR3 extends over 13 amino acids. Trimming left V 1 base short and J 4 bases short, with 7 bases between. This clonotype was found many times. Its matching antigen is unknown. The iRepertoire nested amplicon-rescue multiplex PCR amplified TCR alpha and beta CDR3s from RNA. One-step reverse transcription and amplification started from around 100-400 ng of tissue mRNA or PBMC total RNA. One entry per CDR3 protein results from TCRdb running MiXCR on the multiplex PCR reads. The sample carries some 190,000 distinct CDR3 sequences, around 30% recorded once.

This TCR derives from a human donor with low-grade glioma or glioblastoma, undergoing nonglioma brain surgery, or in good health (not recorded which). Sequenced sample: glioma tissue, nonneoplastic brain tissue, or PBMCs (not recorded which). The chain couples TRBV27 to TRBJ1-1, with no clear D. As DNA, the CDR3 is TGTGCCAGCAGTTTATTAGGGTTCACTGAAGCTTTCTTT. Amino acid sequence: CASSLLGFTEAFF.